Each of the 13 T cell receptor beta chains below was sequenced from the same sample in a study of vaccination effects on CD4 cells after COVID-19. After expansion with viral peptide pools in the ViraFEST assay, antigen-specific CD4+ T cells were sequenced. Following culture for approximately 11 days, CD4+ T cells were isolated. The method was immunoSEQ multiplex PCR; TCRdb's version includes in-frame clones alone and lacks a portion of them. Here the sample spans 45,000 to 65,000 clones, 65% to 90% being singletons. The antigens of these receptors remain unknown. The material was CD4+ T cells from PBMCs cultured with HCoV-229E spike peptides, obtained before COVID-19 vaccination. All receptors derive from a human donor who received a COVID-19 vaccine.

This clone has just one count. The chain combines TRBV7-2 with TRBJ1-5; 9 positions agree with TRBD1. V gave up 5 bases and J gave up 5 bases; unmatched junction bases: 7. The CDR3 is 15 residues long. Germline CDR1 SGHTA, CDR2 FQGNSA. The DNA for the CDR3 is TGTGCCAGCAGCGTACAACAGGGGGCTCATCAGCCCCAGCATTTT. It specifies CASSVQQGAHQPQHF. The full variable domain, its missing parts supplied by reference TRBV7-2 and TRBJ1-5, is GAGVSQSPSNKVTEKGKDVELRCDPISGHTALYWYRQSLGQGLEFLIYFQGNSAPDKSGLPSDRFSAERTGGSVSTLTIQRTQQEDSAVYLCASSVQQGAHQPQHFGDGTRLSIL.

This rearrangement joins TRBV3-1 (or the pseudogene TRBV3-2) to TRBJ1-1, with 7 positions matching TRBD1. V gave up 0 bases and J gave up 3 bases; unmatched junction bases: 7. The CDR3 loop spans 16 amino acids. CDR1 is LGHDT, CDR2 YNNKEL, per germline (reference sequence). The CDR3 DNA follows: TGTGCCAGCAGCCAAGAATTAGGGGGCTTGCACACTGAAGCTTTCTTT. Protein: CASSQELGGLHTEAFF.

There are a few counts of this clone. The CDR3 sequence: CASSTDYTEAFF. As DNA, the CDR3 is TGTGCCAGCAGCACGGACTACACTGAAGCTTTCTTT. The rearrangement uses TRBV11-3 and TRBJ1-1; D gene unclear. Germline CDR1 reads SGHNT; CDR2 reads YENEEA. V lost 5 bases and J 3 bases, leaving 7 bases between the germline ends. The length of the CDR3 is 12 residues.

This clone was observed a few times. The V and J genes are TRBV19 and TRBJ1-5, with 7 bases aligning to TRBD1. CDR1 is LNHDA and CDR2 is SQIVND in the germline V gene (reference sequence). V lost 5 bases and J lost 5; bases outside the gene matches: 9. This CDR3 is 15 amino acids long. The CDR3 loop is CASSPTGIAYQPQHF. The CDR3 DNA sequence: TGTGCCAGTAGTCCGACAGGGATCGCTTATCAGCCCCAGCATTTT.

The V gene is TRBV9, the J gene TRBJ1-1; no reliable D call. Germline CDR1 reads SGDLS; CDR2 reads YYNGEE. The length of the CDR3 is 13 residues. V dropped 4 bases and J dropped 1 base, with 8 bases sitting between them. CDR3: CASSHNRNTEAFF. The CDR3 DNA follows: TGTGCCAGCAGCCACAACAGGAACACTGAAGCTTTCTTT.

J is TRBJ2-1 and V is TRBV21-1. TRBV21-1 is flagged as a pseudogene. The CDR3 extends over 14 amino acids. The CDR3 loop reads CASRGTAPHGEQFF. CDR3 nucleotide sequence: TGTGCCAGCAGGGGGACCGCCCCGCACGGTGAGCAGTTCTTC.

V usage is TRBV23-1 and J usage is TRBJ1-4; 8 nucleotides agree with TRBD1. TRBV23-1 is treated as an ORF (open reading frame) with a function not yet certain. Trimming took 4 bases from V and 14 from J; bases not matched to a gene: 6. The length of the CDR3 is 12 residues. The CDR3 here is CASSLAGQGLFF. CDR3 bases: TGCGCCAGCAGTCTAGCAGGACAGGGCCTGTTTTTT.

V and J are TRBV24-1 and TRBJ1-1; the D gene is possibly TRBD1 (6 bases). Germline CDR1 and CDR2: KGHDR and SFDVKD. The CDR3 contains 14 residues. V was clipped by 8 bases and J by 5 bases, with 17 bases between them. This CDR3 reads CATTSGGGGTEAFF. In nucleotides, the CDR3 is TGTGCCACCACATCCGGGGGCGGGGGAACTGAAGCTTTCTTT.

The rearrangement links TRBV10-2 to TRBJ2-5; D is perhaps TRBD2 (6 bases). The germline CDR1 and CDR2 sequences are WSHSY and SAAADI. V was cut by 3 bases and J by 5 bases, with 10 bases left in between. The CDR3 loop spans 13 amino acids. This CDR3 reads CASSEQLAETQYF. The CDR3 region has the DNA TGCGCCAGCAGTGAACAGCTAGCGGAGACCCAGTACTTC.

CDR3: CASRRTGTGGDFGGYTF. In nucleotides, the CDR3 is TGTGCCAGCCGTCGAACCGGGACAGGAGGGGATTTTGGTGGCTACACCTTC. The chain couples TRBV27 to TRBJ1-2, with 8 bases fitting TRBD1. The CDR3 runs to 17 residues. V shed 8 bases, J shed 7 bases, and the junction held 21 bases outside the gene matches. Germline CDR1 is MNHEY and CDR2 is SMNVEV (reference sequence).

CDR3 sequence: CASSQGRLSTDTQYF. The DNA for the CDR3 is TGTGCCAGCAGCCAAGGGCGGCTTAGCACAGATACGCAGTATTTT. The chain links TRBV14 to TRBJ2-3, with D unclear. V was cut by 1 base and J by 0 bases, with 8 bases left in between. This CDR3 region has 15 residues. In germline, CDR1 is SGHDN, CDR2 FVKESK.

V and J are TRBV28 and TRBJ1-1, with 8 bases fitting TRBD1. Germline lookup yields CDR1 MDHEN and CDR2 SYDVKM. Trimming took 4 bases from V and 7 from J; bases not matched to a gene: 11. CDR3 size: 15 residues. CDR3 in amino acids: CASSSRNRGISEAFF. CDR3 sequence (DNA): TGTGCCAGCAGTTCCCGAAACAGGGGGATTAGTGAAGCTTTCTTT.

In this sample, this clone turned up a few times. The chain has TRBV2 and TRBJ2-7; a possible D gene is TRBD2 (6 bases). V was pared by 3 bases and J by 2 bases, with 11 bases between. Germline CDR1 is SNHLY and CDR2 is FYNNEI. CDR3 size: 14 residues. CDR3 protein: CASSERRETYEQYV. The CDR3 DNA reads TGTGCCAGCAGTGAGAGGAGGGAGACCTACGAGCAGTACGTC.